This T cell receptor (beta chain) was documented in a study of shared T cell receptors in the human thymus. TCRdb keeps only in-frame clones here, not all; method: immunoSEQ multiplex PCR. Counted here are 540,000 or so clones, 75% to 85% occurring once; the ten biggest clones make up roughly 0.013%. Germline V gives CDR1 SGHDN, CDR2 FVKESK. The CDR3 length is 16 residues. V lost 3 bases to trimming and J lost 1 base, with 14 bases between them. This same sample was also taken into another study, of human thymus T cells. Per that paper: Corrective surgery for congenital heart defects was being performed on the healthy Finnish infants who were the donors. Obtained as resections during corrective heart surgery, the thymus tissue was then studied.

This clonotype was sampled from a boy under three years old with a congenital heart defect. Material for sequencing was thymocytes. V usage is TRBV14 and J usage is TRBJ2-3; D not certain. The CDR3 sequence: CASSHPRVDGTDTQYF. The CDR3, as DNA: TGTGCCAGCAGCCACCCTCGGGTAGACGGCACAGATACGCAGTATTTT.